One and the same sample provided the 7 T cell receptor beta chains below, sequenced in a study of T cell responses to AZD1222 COVID-19 vaccine. Assay: immunoSEQ multiplex PCR; the TCRdb copy retains only in-frame clones and omits some. In the table there are more than 150,000 clones, roughly 92% of which are singletons. Sequenced here: peripheral blood, sampled on day 0 of AZD1222 vaccination. These TCRs come from an adult in good health.

Points on this clone: A read error may produce the germline difference seen at one junction end. The chain links TRBV6-2 or TRBV6-3 to TRBJ1-1, with D maybe TRBD1 (5 bases). Looked up from germline, CDR1 is MNHEY and CDR2 is SVGEGT. This CDR3 is built from 13 residues. Here the CDR3 reads CASSYGDLVRGNF. CDR3 bases: TGTGCCAGCAGTTATGGGGACCTGGTGAGGGGAAACTTT.

V and J are TRBV30 and TRBJ2-1, with 9 bases that match TRBD2. The CDR3 is 13 amino acids. Germline lookup yields CDR1 GTSNPN and CDR2 SVGIG (reference sequence). The ends lost 0 bases at V and 14 bases at J; junction bases unmatched: 8. The CDR3 DNA sequence: TGTGCCTGGAGTGTAGTATCTAGCGGGATGGAGTTCTTC. As protein: CAWSVVSSGMEFF. Looking up the rest from reference TRBV30 and TRBJ2-1 gives the full variable domain: SQTIHQWPATLVQPVGSPLSLECTVEGTSNPNLYWYRQAAGRGLQLLFYSVGIGQISSEVPQNLSASRPQDRQFILSSKKLLLSDSGFYLCAWSVVSSGMEFFGPGTRLTVL.

This chain connects TRBV11-2 to TRBJ1-1; maybe TRBD1 (6 bases). This CDR3 is 13 amino acids long. Trimming removed 6 bases at V and 6 bases at J, with 14 bases between. Germline lookup yields CDR1 SGHAT and CDR2 FQNNGV. Here the CDR3 reads CASRSRQVSEAFF. The CDR3 nucleotides read TGTGCCAGCAGATCCCGACAGGTGTCTGAAGCTTTCTTT.

V usage is TRBV5-4 and J usage is TRBJ2-7; D call uncertain. The V and J ends lost 2 bases and 0 bases respectively, with 9 bases between them. Per germline, CDR1 SGHNT and CDR2 YYREEE (reference sequence). This CDR3 is 14 amino acids long. CDR3 in DNA: TGTGCCAGCAGCTTAAAACCAAGCTCCTACGAGCAGTACGTC. Amino acids: CASSLKPSSYEQYV.

The chain carries TRBV2 and TRBJ2-5, with D possibly called TRBD1 or TRBD2 (6 bases each). Germline V gives CDR1 SNHLY, CDR2 FYNNEI. The CDR3 runs to 15 residues. V lost 3 bases and J 9 bases, leaving 20 bases between the germline ends. The CDR3 sequence is CASSEGASATTAQYF. In DNA, the CDR3 is TGTGCCAGCAGTGAGGGGGCTAGCGCCACGACGGCCCAGTACTTC. Complete variable domain (other parts from reference TRBV2 and TRBJ2-5): EPEVTQTPSHQVTQMGQEVILRCVPISNHLYFYWYRQILGQKVEFLVSFYNNEISEKSEIFDDQFSVERPDGSNFTLKIRSTKLEDSAMYFCASSEGASATTAQYFGPGTRLLVL.

This clone came up a few times. This chain connects TRBV3-1 (or the pseudogene TRBV3-2) to TRBJ1-4; D is unclear. Per germline, CDR1 LGHDT and CDR2 YNNKEL (reference sequence). The CDR3 spans 13 residues. The V end was cut by 5 bases, the J end by 13 bases, with 17 bases between. This chain's CDR3 is CASSYKKAERLFF. CDR3 DNA: TGTGCCAGCAGCTACAAAAAGGCCGAGAGACTGTTTTTT.

The V call is TRBV5-1, the J call TRBJ1-2, with D tentatively TRBD1 (6 bases). This CDR3 is 14 amino acids long. The germline V and J ends were trimmed by 4 bases and 4 bases, with 14 bases remaining between them. Germline assignment: CDR1 SGHRS and CDR2 YFSETQ. The CDR3 loop is CASSPDSNSYGYTF. The CDR3 nucleotides are TGCGCCAGCAGCCCGGACAGCAACTCCTATGGCTACACCTTC.